What follows are 8 T cell receptor beta chains derived from one specimen sequenced in a study of T cells in narcolepsy. Some clones are missing from TCRdb's copy, which holds only in-frame ones; the method was immunoSEQ multiplex PCR. The data show 34,000 or so clones, 65% to 85% seen once. The sample consisted of memory (CD45RA-) CD4+ T cells from blood. Receptors originate from a human donor in good health.

The V and J genes are TRBV6-6 and TRBJ1-4; 7 bases map to TRBD1. Germline V gene lookup returns CDR1 MNHNY and CDR2 SVGAGI (reference sequence). V lost 6 bases to trimming and J lost 4 bases; unmatched junction nucleotides: 5. The length of the CDR3 is 14 residues. Here the CDR3 reads CASSTGELNEKLFF. The CDR3 nucleotides are TGTGCCAGCAGCACAGGGGAGCTTAATGAAAAACTGTTTTTT.

This clone was seen a handful of times. This chain links TRBV5-1 with TRBJ2-7; TRBD1 might be the D (6 bases). The V end lost 0 bases, the J end lost 5 bases, and 12 bases lay between the germline ends. Germline values: CDR1 SGHRS, CDR2 YFSETQ. The CDR3 contains 14 residues. The CDR3 DNA sequence: TGCGCCAGCAGCTTGGTCGGGACATCGAACGAGCAGTACTTC. Protein: CASSLVGTSNEQYF. Based on the CDR3 plus reference TRBV5-1 and TRBJ2-7, the full variable domain is KAGVTQTPRYLIKTRGQQVTLSCSPISGHRSVSWYQQTPGQGLQFLFEYFSETQRNKGNFPGRFSGRQFSNSRSEMNVSTLELGDSALYLCASSLVGTSNEQYFGPGTRLTVT.

This chain uses TRBV5-1 with TRBJ2-7, with TRBD1 as a possible D gene (5 bases). The CDR3 extends over 16 amino acids. Trimming stripped 0 bases from V and 0 bases from J, with 13 bases between. Germline V CDR1 and CDR2: SGHRS, YFSETQ. CDR3 in amino acids: CASSLGSGLSSYEQYF. DNA of the CDR3: TGCGCCAGCAGCTTGGGGTCAGGGCTAAGCTCCTACGAGCAGTACTTC.

The chain has TRBV5-4 and TRBJ1-5, with a weak D call TRBD1 (5 bases). Germline CDR1 SGHNT, CDR2 YYREEE (reference sequence). Trimming removed 2 bases at V and 3 bases at J, with 12 bases between. The CDR3 totals 15 residues. The CDR3, as DNA: TGTGCCAGCAGCTTAGGTGGGGGTAACAATCAGCCCCAGCATTTT. It specifies CASSLGGGNNQPQHF.

The chain is built from TRBV2 and TRBJ2-7; TRBD2 matches 10 bases. CDR3 length: 13 residues. The V gene's germline CDR1 is SNHLY and CDR2 FYNNEI. After removal of 5 bases from V and 2 bases from J, the junction contained 0 bases not matched to a gene. Written as DNA, the CDR3 is TGTGCCAGCAGTAGCGGGAGGGCCTACGAGCAGTACTTC. It translates to CASSSGRAYEQYF. Looking up the rest from reference TRBV2 and TRBJ2-7 gives the full variable domain: EPEVTQTPSHQVTQMGQEVILRCVPISNHLYFYWYRQILGQKVEFLVSFYNNEISEKSEIFDDQFSVERPDGSNFTLKIRSTKLEDSAMYFCASSSGRAYEQYFGPGTRLTVT.

This chain joins TRBV29-1 and TRBJ2-1, with D perhaps TRBD1 (10 bases). CDR1 is SQVTM and CDR2 is ANQGSEA in the germline V gene. The CDR3 contains 20 residues. Trimming left V 6 bases short and J 4 bases short, with 34 bases between. CDR3 amino acids: CSVGGQGLASGKINYNEQFF. The CDR3 DNA is TGCAGCGTGGGGGGACAGGGGTTGGCTAGCGGGAAGATAAATTACAATGAGCAGTTCTTC.

J is TRBJ2-3 and V is TRBV27; perhaps TRBD2 as D (7 bases). The germline gives CDR1 MNHEY, CDR2 SMNVEV (reference sequence). Deletions cut 8 bases from V and 6 bases from J, with 24 bases between. This CDR3 has 16 amino acids. The CDR3 region has the DNA TGTGCCAGCGGAAAAGCCGGGGGGCAGGGAGGCGATACGCAGTATTTT. This encodes CASGKAGGQGGDTQYF.

This clone was detected only once. The rearrangement links TRBV5-1 to TRBJ2-3; D is unresolved. CDR1 is SGHRS, CDR2 YFSETQ, per germline. This CDR3 is 12 amino acids long. The V and J ends lost 3 bases and 2 bases respectively, with 4 bases between them. The DNA for the CDR3 is TGCGCCAGCAGCTCTAACACAGATACGCAGTATTTT. It encodes CASSSNTDTQYF.